This TCR beta chain was recovered during a study of breast tumors, draining lymph nodes, adjacent tissues. This CDR3 comprises 16 residues. Germline V CDR1 and CDR2: MNHEY, SVGAGI. Trimming left V 8 bases short and J 3 bases short, with 20 bases between. Study-level results: Tumor repertoires ranked between lymph nodes and nontumor tissue in diversity, with V and J gene preferences. Most tumor T cells seemingly derive from lymph node, then expand in tumor. Compared with basal-like, luminal-like tumors shared significantly more repertoire with nontumor tissue.

Details on this clonotype: The antigen remains unidentified.

The lymph nodes were axillary draining lymph nodes from breast cancer patients. TCRdb ran MiXCR on the multiplex PCR reads and lists one entry per CDR3 protein. Among 150,000 to 200,000 distinct CDR3 sequences listed, 30% to 35% were seen once. The chain joins TRBV6-5 to TRBJ1-5, with D unresolved. The receptor's source is a female donor with breast cancer. Some clones in this sample may be carry-over from other donors' samples. The source material was axillary lymph node tissue. CDR3 coding DNA: TGTGCCAGCGGTCACTCGGCAGGCGACCTCAATCAGCCCCAGCATTTT. It specifies CASGHSAGDLNQPQHF.